Each of the 8 T cell receptor beta chains below was sequenced from the same sample in a study of blood T cell repertoires in COVID-19. The protocol was immunoSEQ multiplex PCR, while the TCRdb copy is restricted to in-frame clones and leaves out a portion. The sample lists 250,000 to 300,000 clones; more than 70% were seen once. The specimen was peripheral blood. The source of these receptors is a woman aged 25 to 45 who had recovered from COVID-19.

This clone has only one observation. The chain uses TRBV30 and TRBJ1-4; 7 nucleotides align to TRBD1. Per the germline V gene, CDR1 is GTSNPN and CDR2 is SVGIG (reference sequence). V gave up 4 bases and J gave up 9 bases; unmatched junction bases: 5. This CDR3 has 12 residues. In DNA form, the CDR3 reads TGTGCCTGGACCAGACAGGGCCAAAAACTGTTTTTT. It is translated as CAWTRQGQKLFF.

This clone was recorded a few times. The rearrangement joins TRBV10-3 to TRBJ2-7, with D possibly matching TRBD2 (6 bases). The germline CDR1 and CDR2 sequences are ENHRY and SYGVKD. CDR3 length: 13 amino acids. V was cut by 7 bases and J by 6 bases, with 16 bases left in between. CDR3 sequence (DNA): TGTGCCATCAATCGCCTAGCGACTTCCGAGCAGTACTTC. Its translation: CAINRLATSEQYF.

The CDR3 loop is CASRGTSSYEQYF. CDR3 coding DNA: TGTGCCAGCAGGGGGACTTCATCCTACGAGCAGTACTTC. The rearrangement joins TRBV6-5 to TRBJ2-7; the D gene is possibly TRBD2 (6 bases). The CDR3 is 13 residues long. V gave up 6 bases and J gave up 1 base, with 10 bases separating them. CDR1 and CDR2 (germline): MNHEY, SVGAGI.

V and J are TRBV6-6 and TRBJ1-2, with D perhaps TRBD1 (6 bases). Germline V lookup: CDR1 MNHNY, CDR2 SVGAGI (reference sequence). The ends were cut back, 0 bases at V and 4 bases at J, with 15 bases in the middle. CDR3 length: 16 residues. The CDR3 DNA reads as TGTGCCAGCAGTTACTCGATTGCGGGGGCGAGCTATGGCTACACCTTC. As protein: CASSYSIAGASYGYTF.

The chain is built from TRBV9 and TRBJ2-5, with 10 nucleotides matching TRBD2. J lost 4 bases, V lost 0 bases, and 6 bases had no gene match. This CDR3 comprises 16 residues. CDR1 is SGDLS and CDR2 is YYNGEE in the germline V gene. The CDR3, as DNA: TGTGCCAGCAGCGTAGGGGCTAGCGGGGGATCAGAGACCCAGTACTTC. This codes for CASSVGASGGSETQYF.

This sequence joins TRBV28 and TRBJ1-4, with D possibly TRBD1 on 5 matching bases. Germline CDR1 MDHEN, CDR2 SYDVKM. The germline V and J ends were trimmed by 5 bases and 0 bases, with 7 bases remaining between them. The CDR3 covers 14 residues. The CDR3 DNA follows: TGTGCCAGCAGTCCGACAGCAACTAATGAAAAACTGTTTTTT. It translates to CASSPTATNEKLFF.

The chain uses TRBV6-5 and TRBJ1-5; the match to TRBD1 covers 7 bases. J lost 0 bases, V lost 6 bases, and 2 bases had no gene match. CDR1 is MNHEY and CDR2 is SVGAGI in the germline V gene. The CDR3 length is 14 residues. The CDR3 region is CASRRQGSNQPQHF. The CDR3 DNA reads as TGTGCCAGCAGACGACAGGGTAGCAATCAGCCCCAGCATTTT.

The chain has TRBV7-6 and TRBJ2-1; 13 bases match TRBD2. The CDR3 loop spans 15 amino acids. CDR1 is SGHVS and CDR2 is FNYEAQ in the germline V gene. J was trimmed by 3 bases and V by 5 bases; bases with no gene match: 1. The CDR3 DNA reads as TGTGCCAGCAGCCGGACTAGCGGGGGCTACAATGAGCAGTTCTTC. Residues: CASSRTSGGYNEQFF.